Here is one T cell receptor beta chain with its context. Its antigen is still unknown. This sample was taken from a study of shared clonotypes between healthy human individuals. Study findings and constraints: When compared with the clonotypes that were shared by all four sorted-subset donors, the non-shared clonotypes turned out to have lower generation probabilities.

The CDR3 has 15 amino acids. Germline CDR1 reads SNHLY; CDR2 reads FYNNEI. V shed 4 bases, J shed 5 bases, and the junction held 7 bases outside the gene matches. The table came from immunoSEQ multiplex PCR; TCRdb's copy has only in-frame clones and leaves some out. The table includes approximately 2.5 million clones, around nine tenths detected once. Sequenced material: naive CD4+ T cells sorted from blood. Subset: CD45RA+ positively selected. The chain links TRBV2 to TRBJ1-4, with 7 bases that match TRBD1. The clonotype was recovered from a young man in good health. The CDR3 protein is CASSVIQGENEKLFF. CDR3 sequence (DNA): TGTGCCAGCAGTGTCATCCAGGGGGAGAATGAAAAACTGTTTTTT.